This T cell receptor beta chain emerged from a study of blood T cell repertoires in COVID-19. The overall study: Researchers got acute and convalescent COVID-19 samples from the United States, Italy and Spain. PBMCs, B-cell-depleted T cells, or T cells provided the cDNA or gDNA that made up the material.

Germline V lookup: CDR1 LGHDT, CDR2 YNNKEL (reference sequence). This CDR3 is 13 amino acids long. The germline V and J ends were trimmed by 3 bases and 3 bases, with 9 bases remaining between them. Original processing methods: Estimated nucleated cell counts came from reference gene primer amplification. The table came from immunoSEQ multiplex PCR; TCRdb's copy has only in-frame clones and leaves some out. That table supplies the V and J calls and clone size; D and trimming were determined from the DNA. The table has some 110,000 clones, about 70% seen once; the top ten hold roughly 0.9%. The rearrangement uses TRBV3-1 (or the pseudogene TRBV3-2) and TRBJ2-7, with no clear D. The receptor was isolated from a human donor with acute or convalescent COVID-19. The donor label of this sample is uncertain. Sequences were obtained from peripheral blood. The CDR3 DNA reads TGTGCCAGCAGCCACGGTGTCGGCTACGAGCAGTACGTC. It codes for CASSHGVGYEQYV.